Reported below is one T cell receptor (beta chain). Its antigen is not identified. Per the germline V gene, CDR1 is MGHDK and CDR2 is SYGVNS. CDR3 length: 16 amino acids. V lost 8 bases to trimming and J lost 4 bases; unmatched junction nucleotides: 10. This specimen comes from a study of post-analysis software for immune sequencing data. Overall study context: Relapsing-remitting, secondary progressive and progressive-relapsing multiple sclerosis were all included among the disease courses.

Study results and limitations: A few TRBV segments occurring more often in patients than controls included TRBV5-6, TRBV5-1 and TRBV20-1.

Built from TCR beta cDNA, the libraries had unique molecular identifiers in them. TCRdb independently ran MiXCR on the PCR reads; one entry per CDR3 protein. Among under 900,000 distinct CDR3 sequences listed, roughly 50% were seen once. The sequenced sample consisted of blood. The TCR comes from a girl aged 10 to 17 with multiple sclerosis. The rearrangement uses TRBV25-1 and TRBJ2-1; 11 positions agree with TRBD2. The CDR3: CASSRMTSGIYNEQFF. As DNA, the CDR3 is TGTGCCAGCTCCCGTATGACTAGCGGGATTTACAATGAGCAGTTCTTC.